The following is a T cell receptor (beta chain) sequence with its context. The data were obtained in a study of T-cell reconstitution after alpha-beta-depleted transplantation in children. Unique molecular identifiers tagged the TCRbeta library. From the PCR reads, TCRdb called clonotypes with MiXCR, one entry per CDR3 protein. The sample includes fewer than 400,000 distinct CDR3 sequences, 20% of them seen just once. Unmatched junction bases numbered 9, after V lost 6 bases and J lost 3 bases. The CDR3 has 15 residues. The receptor was derived from a human donor who donated a stem cell graft to a child with acute myeloid leukemia. Sequenced here: PBMCs from the stem cell graft donor, sampled from the stem cell graft. The chain has TRBV12-3 or TRBV12-4 and TRBJ2-5, with TRBD1 identical over 8 bases. DNA for the CDR3: TGTGCCAGCAGCATGACAGGGGTGGGGAAAGAGACCCAGTACTTC. Protein: CASSMTGVGKETQYF.